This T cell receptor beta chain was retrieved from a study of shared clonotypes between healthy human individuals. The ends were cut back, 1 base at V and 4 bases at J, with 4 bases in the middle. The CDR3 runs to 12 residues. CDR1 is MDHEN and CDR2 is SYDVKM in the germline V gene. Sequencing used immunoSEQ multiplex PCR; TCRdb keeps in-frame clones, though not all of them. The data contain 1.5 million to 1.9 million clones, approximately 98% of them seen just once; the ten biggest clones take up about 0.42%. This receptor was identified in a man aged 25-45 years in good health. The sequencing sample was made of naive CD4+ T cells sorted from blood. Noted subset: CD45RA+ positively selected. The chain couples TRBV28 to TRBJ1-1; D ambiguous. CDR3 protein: CASSLLPTEAFF. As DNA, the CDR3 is TGTGCCAGCAGTTTATTACCCACTGAAGCTTTCTTT.